Presented here are 11 T cell receptor beta chains from one specimen sequenced in a study of OX40 agonist ivuxolimab in advanced cancers. Sequencing was performed with immunoSEQ multiplex PCR; in TCRdb, only in-frame clones are kept and a portion is missing. Of tens of thousands of clones detected, approximately 86% appear once; the ten largest clones hold 2.5%. The source material was CD4+ or CD8+ T cells sorted from blood, sampled in a trial of the OX40 agonist ivuxolimab. The source of these receptors is an adult with an advanced solid tumor such as melanoma, head and neck, liver or kidney cancer.

The chain couples TRBV19 to TRBJ2-3, with D uncertain. The germline gives CDR1 LNHDA, CDR2 SQIVND (reference sequence). CDR3 size: 15 residues. V dropped 11 bases and J dropped 4 bases, with 22 bases sitting between them. The CDR3 sequence: CASSPRFLSADTQYF. CDR3 nucleotide sequence: TGTGCCTCAAGCCCTAGATTCCTTTCGGCAGATACGCAGTATTTT.

The J gene is TRBJ2-3, the V gene TRBV19; 9 bases map to TRBD2. The CDR3 runs to 18 residues. Germline lookup yields CDR1 LNHDA and CDR2 SQIVND (reference sequence). Trimming cost V 3 bases and J 2 bases; bases outside gene matches: 12. In DNA form, the CDR3 reads TGTGCCAGTAGTATTTGGTACGGTAGCGGGGGCGCCACAGATACGCAGTATTTT. Its translation is CASSIWYGSGGATDTQYF. Together with reference TRBV19 and TRBJ2-3, the CDR3 gives the full variable domain: DGGITQSPKYLFRKEGQNVTLSCEQNLNHDAMYWYRQDPGQGLRLIYYSQIVNDFQKGDIAEGYSVSREKKESFPLTVTSAQKNPTAFYLCASSIWYGSGGATDTQYFGPGTRLTVL.

V is TRBV30 and J is TRBJ2-1; D gene ambiguous. The CDR3 loop spans 13 amino acids. Trimming removed 6 bases from V and 10 bases from J, with 19 bases in between. Per the germline V gene, CDR1 is GTSNPN and CDR2 is SVGIG (reference sequence). CDR3 sequence (DNA): TGTGCCTGCAACCGGGCGCCCGCCGGAGAGCAGTTCTTC. Its protein is CACNRAPAGEQFF.

Written as DNA, the CDR3 is TGTGCCAGCAGCACCGGGGCGGACCACGGCTACACCTTC. Protein: CASSTGADHGYTF. The chain employs TRBV11-2 and TRBJ1-2; weak D call: TRBD1 (5 bases). The CDR3 is 13 amino acids. V shed 5 bases and J shed 8 bases, with 15 bases lying between them. Germline CDR1 and CDR2: SGHAT and FQNNGV. Drawing the rest from reference TRBV11-2 and TRBJ1-2, the complete variable domain is EAGVAQSPRYKIIEKRQSVAFWCNPISGHATLYWYQQILGQGPKLLIQFQNNGVVDDSQLPKDRFSAERLKGVDSTLKIQPAKLEDSAVYLCASSTGADHGYTFGSGTRLTVV.

This chain joins TRBV30 and TRBJ1-3; D is uncertain. The V gene lost 4 bases and the J gene lost 0 bases, with 7 bases spanning the gap. The length of the CDR3 is 13 residues. The germline V gene encodes CDR1 GTSNPN and CDR2 SVGIG (reference sequence). Here the CDR3 reads CAWTVNSGNTIYF. As DNA, the CDR3 is TGTGCCTGGACAGTAAACTCTGGAAACACCATATATTTT.

Remarks on this clone: A read error is possible here, since a much larger clone lies one base away. The gene calls are TRBV28 and TRBJ1-5; tentatively, D is TRBD1 (6 bases). Germline V CDR1 and CDR2: MDHEN, SYDVKM. The V and J ends lost 2 bases and 6 bases respectively, with 8 bases between them. CDR3 length: 13 residues. The CDR3, as DNA: TGTGCCAGCAGTTTAAAGGGGGGTCAGCCCCAGCATTTT. It yields the protein CASSLKGGQPQHF.

This sequence joins TRBV19 and TRBJ1-1; 7 nucleotides align to TRBD1. Germline V lookup: CDR1 LNHDA, CDR2 SQIVND (reference sequence). V lost 3 bases, J lost 0 bases, and 1 base stayed unmatched. This CDR3 contains 14 residues. Here the CDR3 DNA reads TGTGCCAGTAGTATGGGACAGTTGAACACTGAAGCTTTCTTT. Protein product: CASSMGQLNTEAFF.

This rearrangement joins TRBV9 to TRBJ2-5, with 9 positions matching TRBD1. The CDR3 sequence is 15 residues long. V trimming: 4 bases; J trimming: 5 bases; junction bases outside the gene matches: 9. CDR1 and CDR2 (germline): SGDLS, YYNGEE. This CDR3 is CASSIQGARLETQYF. CDR3 in DNA: TGTGCCAGCAGCATACAGGGGGCGCGTCTCGAGACCCAGTACTTC.

The chain joins TRBV7-2 to TRBJ1-6; no reliable D call. Deletions cut 5 bases from V and 13 bases from J, with 21 bases between. The CDR3 length is 15 residues. Germline CDR1 is SGHTA and CDR2 is FQGNSA. DNA for the CDR3: TGTGCCAGCAGCCTTGGACGGAAAATAAGGGCGCCCCTCCACTTT. This codes for CASSLGRKIRAPLHF.

V gene TRBV10-3 combines with J gene TRBJ1-4, with a weak D call TRBD1 (6 bases). Looked up from germline, CDR1 is ENHRY and CDR2 is SYGVKD. The V gene lost 6 bases and the J gene lost 3 bases, with 11 bases spanning the gap. This CDR3 spans 14 amino acids. The CDR3 protein is CAISPGAANEKLFF. The CDR3 DNA sequence: TGTGCCATCAGCCCGGGGGCTGCTAATGAAAAACTGTTTTTT.

About this clone itself: This specimen includes other DNA sequences encoding the same CDR3. The V call is TRBV10-3, the J call TRBJ1-4, with D unclear. Between the trimmed V and J ends, which lost 0 bases and 8 bases, there was a span of 13 bases. This CDR3 region has 15 residues. Germline V lookup: CDR1 ENHRY, CDR2 SYGVKD. The CDR3 sequence: CAISESTGSGEKLFF. The CDR3 nucleotides are TGTGCCATCAGTGAGTCGACCGGAAGTGGCGAAAAACTGTTTTTT.